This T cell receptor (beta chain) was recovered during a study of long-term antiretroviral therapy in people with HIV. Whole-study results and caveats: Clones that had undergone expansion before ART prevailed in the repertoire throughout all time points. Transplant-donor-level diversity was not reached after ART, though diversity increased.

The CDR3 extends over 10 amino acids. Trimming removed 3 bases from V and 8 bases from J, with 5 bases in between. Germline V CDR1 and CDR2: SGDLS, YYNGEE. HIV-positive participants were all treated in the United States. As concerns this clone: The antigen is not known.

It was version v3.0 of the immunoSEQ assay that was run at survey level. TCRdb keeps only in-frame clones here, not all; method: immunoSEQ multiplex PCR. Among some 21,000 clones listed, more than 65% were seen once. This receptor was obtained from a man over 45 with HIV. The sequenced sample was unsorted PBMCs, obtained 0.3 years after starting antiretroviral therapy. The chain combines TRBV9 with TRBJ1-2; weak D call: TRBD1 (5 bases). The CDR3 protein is CASSGGGYTF. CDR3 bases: TGTGCCAGCAGCGGGGGGGGCTACACCTTC.